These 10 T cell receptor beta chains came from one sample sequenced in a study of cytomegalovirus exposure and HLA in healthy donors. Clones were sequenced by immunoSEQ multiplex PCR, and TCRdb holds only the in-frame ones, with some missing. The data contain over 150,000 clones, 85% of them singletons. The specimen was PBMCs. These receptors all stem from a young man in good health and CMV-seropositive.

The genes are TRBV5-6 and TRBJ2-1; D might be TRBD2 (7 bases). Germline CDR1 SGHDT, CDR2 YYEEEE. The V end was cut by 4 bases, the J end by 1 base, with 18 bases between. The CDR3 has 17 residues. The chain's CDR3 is CASSNIRRGGSYNEQFF. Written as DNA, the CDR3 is TGTGCCAGCAGCAATATCCGTAGGGGGGGATCCTACAATGAGCAGTTCTTC.

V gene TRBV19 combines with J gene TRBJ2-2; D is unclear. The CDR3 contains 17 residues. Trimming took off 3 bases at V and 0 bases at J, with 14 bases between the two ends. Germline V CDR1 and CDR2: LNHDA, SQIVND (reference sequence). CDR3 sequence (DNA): TGTGCCAGTAGTATCTCCGCCCGCTATCCGAACACCGGGGAGCTGTTTTTT. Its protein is CASSISARYPNTGELFF.

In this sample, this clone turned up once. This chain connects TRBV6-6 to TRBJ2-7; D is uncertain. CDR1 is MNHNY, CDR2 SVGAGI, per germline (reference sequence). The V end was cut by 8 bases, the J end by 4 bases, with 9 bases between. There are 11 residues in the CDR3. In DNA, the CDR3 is TGTGCCAGCGTGAGTTCTTACGAGCAGTACTTC. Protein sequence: CASVSSYEQYF.

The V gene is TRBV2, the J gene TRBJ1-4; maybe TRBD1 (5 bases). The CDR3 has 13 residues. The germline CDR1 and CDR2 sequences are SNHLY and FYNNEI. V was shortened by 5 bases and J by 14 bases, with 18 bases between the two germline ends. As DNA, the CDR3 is TGTGCCAGCAGTCAGTCTGCCAGGGAATACCTGTTTTTT. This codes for CASSQSAREYLFF.

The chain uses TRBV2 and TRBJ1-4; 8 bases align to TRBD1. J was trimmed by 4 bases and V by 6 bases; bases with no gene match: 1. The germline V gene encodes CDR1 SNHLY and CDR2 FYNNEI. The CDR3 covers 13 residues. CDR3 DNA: TGTGCCAGCAGGGGACAGGTTAATGAAAAACTGTTTTTT. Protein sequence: CASRGQVNEKLFF.

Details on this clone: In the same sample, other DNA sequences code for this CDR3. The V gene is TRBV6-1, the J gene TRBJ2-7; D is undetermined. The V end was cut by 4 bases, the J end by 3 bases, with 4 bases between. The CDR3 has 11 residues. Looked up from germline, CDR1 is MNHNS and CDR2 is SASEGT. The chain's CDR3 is CASSGSYEQYF. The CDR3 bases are TGTGCCAGCAGTGGCAGCTACGAGCAGTACTTC.

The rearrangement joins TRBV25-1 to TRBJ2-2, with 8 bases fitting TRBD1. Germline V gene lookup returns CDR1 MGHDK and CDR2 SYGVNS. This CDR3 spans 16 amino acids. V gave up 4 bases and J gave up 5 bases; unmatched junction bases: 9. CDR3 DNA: TGTGCCAGCAGTGCATGGGGACAGGAAGGGACCGGGGAGCTGTTTTTT. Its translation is CASSAWGQEGTGELFF.

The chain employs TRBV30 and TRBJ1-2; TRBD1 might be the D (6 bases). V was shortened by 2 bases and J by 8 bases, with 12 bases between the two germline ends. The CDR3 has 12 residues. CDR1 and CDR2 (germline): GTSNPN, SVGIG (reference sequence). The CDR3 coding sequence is TGTGCCTGGAGTTGGGACATGAGCGGCTACACCTTC. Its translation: CAWSWDMSGYTF.

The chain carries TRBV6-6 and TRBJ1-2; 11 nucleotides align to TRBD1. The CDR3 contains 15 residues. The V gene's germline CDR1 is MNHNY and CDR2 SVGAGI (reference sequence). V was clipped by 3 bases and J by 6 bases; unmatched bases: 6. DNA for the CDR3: TGTGCCAGCAGTTATCCGGGACAGGGGGAGGATGGCTACACCTTC. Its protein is CASSYPGQGEDGYTF.

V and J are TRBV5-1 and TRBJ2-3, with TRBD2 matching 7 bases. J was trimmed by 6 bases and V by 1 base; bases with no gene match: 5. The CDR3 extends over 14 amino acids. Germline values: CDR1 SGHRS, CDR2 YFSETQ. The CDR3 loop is CASSLTSEGDTQYF. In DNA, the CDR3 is TGCGCCAGCAGCTTGACTAGCGAGGGGGATACGCAGTATTTT.